These 11 T cell receptor beta chains were sequenced from one sample in a study of blood T cell repertoires in COVID-19. Method: immunoSEQ multiplex PCR; TCRdb's copy keeps in-frame clones and lacks some. Of roughly 150,000 clones detected, 70% to 90% appear once; the ten largest clones hold approximately 9.9%. The sequenced sample consisted of peripheral blood. Source of these receptors: an elderly woman with acute or convalescent COVID-19.

This chain links TRBV19 with TRBJ1-5; weak D call: TRBD1 (5 bases). The ends were cut back, 3 bases at V and 0 bases at J, with 9 bases in the middle. From germline, CDR1 is LNHDA and CDR2 SQIVND (reference sequence). CDR3 length equals 15 residues. The CDR3 protein is CASSIGGDSNQPQHF. The CDR3 nucleotides read TGTGCCAGTAGTATTGGGGGGGATAGCAATCAGCCCCAGCATTTT.

This chain uses TRBV19 with TRBJ2-6, with D unclear. From germline, CDR1 is LNHDA and CDR2 SQIVND (reference sequence). V was shortened by 6 bases and J by 0 bases, with 6 bases between the two germline ends. CDR3 length equals 14 residues. This chain's CDR3 is CASRVSSGANVLTF. The CDR3 nucleotides are TGTGCCAGTAGGGTGAGCTCTGGGGCCAACGTCCTGACTTTC.

The rearrangement uses TRBV5-1 and TRBJ2-1; the D gene is possibly TRBD2 (5 bases). The length of the CDR3 is 16 residues. Germline V gene sequence: CDR1 SGHRS, CDR2 YFSETQ. V was trimmed by 0 bases and J by 2 bases, leaving 12 bases between them. In DNA form, the CDR3 reads TGCGCCAGCAGCTTGGGTGTGAGTAGCGCCTACAATGAGCAGTTCTTC. Its protein is CASSLGVSSAYNEQFF.

The chain links TRBV7-3 to TRBJ1-6; D gene uncertain. The CDR3 runs 14 residues. The V gene lost 1 base and the J gene lost 7 bases, with 8 bases spanning the gap. Germline V gene data show CDR1 as SGHTA and CDR2 as FQGTGA. CDR3 DNA sequence: TGTGCCAGCAGCTTAAAGTTCGGGAATTCACCCCTCCACTTT. It yields the protein CASSLKFGNSPLHF.

In regard to this clone: Other DNA variants within this sample encode the same CDR3. The J gene is TRBJ1-1, the V gene TRBV5-1; D possibly corresponds to TRBD1 (6 bases). The CDR3 length is 14 residues. The germline V gene has CDR1 SGHRS and CDR2 YFSETQ. Trimming cost V 3 bases and J 0 bases, with 9 bases left between them. CDR3 in DNA: TGCGCCAGCAGCTCCGGACAGATGAACACTGAAGCTTTCTTT. This sequence encodes CASSSGQMNTEAFF.

Comments on this clone: Compared with germline, one end of the junction differs, possibly owing to a read error. V gene TRBV7-7 combines with J gene TRBJ2-5; D is perhaps TRBD2 (5 bases). This CDR3 contains 14 residues. From germline, CDR1 is SSHAT and CDR2 FNYEAQ (reference sequence). The CDR3 region is CASSLEVVGETQYF. CDR3 nucleotides: TGTGCTAGCAGCTTGGAGGTCGTGGGGGAGACCCAGTACTTC.

The chain carries TRBV6-2 or TRBV6-3 and TRBJ1-1; TRBD1 matches 9 bases. Trimming cost V 4 bases and J 11 bases; bases outside gene matches: 8. Per germline, CDR1 MNHEY and CDR2 SVGEGT. This CDR3 is built from 13 residues. The DNA of the CDR3 is TGTGCCAGCAGTTCCGGGACAGGGATCATGGCTTTCTTT. Translated, it gives CASSSGTGIMAFF.

The chain has TRBV10-3 and TRBJ2-7, with D possibly being TRBD1 (7 bases). The germline V and J ends were trimmed by 6 bases and 2 bases, with 8 bases remaining between them. The CDR3 is 12 residues long. Per the germline V gene, CDR1 is ENHRY and CDR2 is SYGVKD. Here the CDR3 reads CAISRGAYEQYF. CDR3 sequence (DNA): TGTGCCATCAGCAGGGGGGCCTACGAGCAGTACTTC.

V and J are TRBV19 and TRBJ1-2, with TRBD1 matching 7 bases. The CDR3 runs to 15 residues. Germline V lookup: CDR1 LNHDA, CDR2 SQIVND (reference sequence). The J segment lost 3 bases and the V segment lost 1 base, leaving 5 bases of the junction unmatched. The CDR3 reads CASSIAGQNDYGYTF. The CDR3 DNA reads as TGTGCCAGTAGTATAGCGGGACAGAACGACTATGGCTACACCTTC.

The chain has TRBV7-2 and TRBJ2-3, with D tentatively TRBD2 (5 bases). V was pared by 5 bases and J by 13 bases, with 16 bases between. This CDR3 has 12 residues. Germline V lookup: CDR1 SGHTA, CDR2 FQGNSA. CDR3 region: CASSRNEGPEYF. CDR3 coding DNA: TGTGCCAGCAGCAGAAATGAGGGCCCGGAGTATTTT.

This clone has only one observation. V is TRBV11-2 and J is TRBJ1-1; 10 bases fit TRBD1. V was pared by 5 bases and J by 10 bases, with 7 bases of the junction left unmatched. Germline values: CDR1 SGHAT, CDR2 FQNNGV. This CDR3 has 13 residues. In DNA, the CDR3 is TGTGCCAGCAGCCCGAGCCGGGACAGGGGAGCTTTCTTT. Translation gives CASSPSRDRGAFF.